This TCR beta chain was identified during a study of T cell responses to AZD1222 COVID-19 vaccine. Study background: Recipients boosted at about 4 weeks or about 12 weeks are pooled.

For this clone: Antigen: not known.

The repertoire was sequenced with immunoSEQ multiplex PCR; TCRdb's copy has only in-frame clones and lacks some. In the table there are roughly 150,000 clones, 80% to 90% of which are singletons. The V end lost 10 bases, the J end lost 1 base, and 10 bases lay between the germline ends. Germline assignment: CDR1 LNHDA and CDR2 SQIVND (reference sequence). The CDR3 is made up of 12 amino acids. Study-wide results and caveats: Two doses of AZD1222 preceded a rise in Spike-specific TCR breadth and depth. Just 5 to 7 AZD1222 recipients were seropositive at baseline.

Specimen: peripheral blood, collected on day 0 of AZD1222 vaccination. The V and J genes are TRBV19 and TRBJ1-1; no reliable D call. The receptor was isolated from an adult in good health. The CDR3 spells CATKFRNTEAFF. The CDR3 coding sequence is TGTGCCACCAAATTCAGGAACACTGAAGCTTTCTTT.